This T cell receptor (beta chain) derives from a study of CD8+ T cells in alopecia areata. Once RNA had been extracted, it was reverse transcribed into cDNA to act as the sequencing template. Sequenced by immunoSEQ multiplex PCR; TCRdb stores in-frame clones only, minus some. Seen here are some 130,000 clones, approximately 48% observed once, and the top ten hold roughly 20%. Cell sorting was applied to PBMCs, and CD4+ and CD8+ T cells were collected. With V trimmed by 4 bases and J by 0 bases, 8 bases remained unmatched. Germline values: CDR1 SGHRS, CDR2 YFSETQ. The length of the CDR3 is 16 residues.

This chain uses TRBV5-1 with TRBJ2-7, with TRBD1 matching over 9 bases. This TCR was sampled from a human donor with alopecia areata. The sequenced sample was CD8+ T cells sorted from blood, obtained at week 0. In nucleotides, the CDR3 is TGCGCCAGCAGCCCCCGACAGGGGGGACTCTCCTACGAGCAGTACTTC. Translating it yields CASSPRQGGLSYEQYF.